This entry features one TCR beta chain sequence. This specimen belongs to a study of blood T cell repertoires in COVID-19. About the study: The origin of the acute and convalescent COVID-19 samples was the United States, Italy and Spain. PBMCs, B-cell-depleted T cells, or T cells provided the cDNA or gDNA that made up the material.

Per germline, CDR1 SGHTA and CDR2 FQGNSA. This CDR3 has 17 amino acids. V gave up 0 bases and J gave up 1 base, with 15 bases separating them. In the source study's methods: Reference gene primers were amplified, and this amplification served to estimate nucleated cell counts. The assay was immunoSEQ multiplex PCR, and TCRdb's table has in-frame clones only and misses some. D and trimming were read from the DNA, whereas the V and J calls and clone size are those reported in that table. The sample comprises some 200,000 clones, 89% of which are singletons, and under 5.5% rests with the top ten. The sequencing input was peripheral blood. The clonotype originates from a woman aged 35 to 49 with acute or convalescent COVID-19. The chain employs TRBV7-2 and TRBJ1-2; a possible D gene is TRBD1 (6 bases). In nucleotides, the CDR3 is TGTGCCAGCAGCTTAGCGGAGTCACGCAGGGGTAACTATGGCTACACCTTC. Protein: CASSLAESRRGNYGYTF. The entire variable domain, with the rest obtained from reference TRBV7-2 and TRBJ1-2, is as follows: GAGVSQSPSNKVTEKGKDVELRCDPISGHTALYWYRQSLGQGLEFLIYFQGNSAPDKSGLPSDRFSAERTGGSVSTLTIQRTQQEDSAVYLCASSLAESRRGNYGYTFGSGTRLTVV.